This T cell receptor beta chain was found in a study of regulatory T cells in long-lasting Graves disease (TCRdb year 2021). Regarding the complete study: Newly diagnosed Graves' disease patients had taken antithyroid drugs for less than 3 months. A total of 35 or so samples were covered by TCR sequencing, comprising approximately 13 persistent and roughly 20 newly diagnosed Graves' disease patients. Peripheral blood TCR sequencing and RNA sequencing compared persistent Graves' disease patients with newly diagnosed Graves' disease patients. The study was registered as a clinical trial and conducted in China. Overall study outcomes, separate from this receptor: TRBV28, TRBJ1-2 and TRBJ2-5 were preferentially used in persistent disease, while TRBV20-1 and TRBJ2-1 were favored in newly diagnosed disease. More public clonotypes were shared among persistent patients (fewer than 3,000) than among newly diagnosed patients (roughly 1,000). Lower TCR Shannon entropy and fewer highly expanded clones were observed in persistent Graves' disease patients than in newly diagnosed patients, which suggested clonal expansion. The study examined only peripheral blood because the primary lesion, thyroid tissue, could not be accessed. The authors acknowledged the small sample size as a limitation that may reduce accuracy. Sequencing and analysis were limited to the TCR beta chain.

From a lookup of the germline V gene, CDR1 and CDR2 are MDHEN and SYDVKM. The CDR3 has 14 amino acids, counting the end cysteine and phenylalanine. Of the read, only the CDR3 DNA is kept; its 42 bases are in frame from base 1. V loses 4 bases of germline sequence and J loses 1 base, and the interval between the two ends is 8 bases. In this sample, this clonotype turned up a few times. There is no known antigen for this receptor. One base away there is no much larger clone; base qualities are not given. The time point label on this specimen signifies: newly diagnosed GD, antithyroid drugs for less than 3 months. RNA was extracted from PBMCs in TRIzol for both TCR sequencing and RNA sequencing. Graves' disease was diagnosed according to American Thyroid Association guidelines. The patients came from an endocrinology department in Xi'an, China. From each patient, 7.5 to 9.5 milliliters of peripheral blood was collected into an EDTA anticoagulant tube. Ficoll Paque Plus density gradient separation was used to isolate PBMCs, and no further T cell sorting was performed. RNA quality was checked with an Agilent 2100 Bioanalyzer and agarose gel, and concentration with a NanoDrop 2000.

The library was generated by multiplex PCR. The sample was run on an Illumina HiSeq 4000. iRepertoire HTBI primers and Arm-PCR amplification of CDR3 regions were used to construct TCR beta libraries. PCR products were gel purified before sequencing. In the source study's methods: Gene usage analysis of CDR3 amino acid clonotypes used the 60 to 75 TRBV and some 13 TRBJ segments found across samples. COPE and FqMerger were used to merge filtered high-quality paired reads into contigs. Contigs were aligned with BLAST to IMGT TRBV, TRBD and TRBJ reference genes, and CDR3 was defined per IMGT. Highly expanded clones were defined as clonotypes with a frequency above 0.1%. Repertoire diversity was measured by Shannon entropy, and V-J evenness by the Gini coefficient. A clonotype found in more than one individual was treated as public. TCRdb's own reprocessing of the public reads used fastp at Q25 and MiXCR and kept productive beta chains. Records with the same CDR3 protein are collapsed into one entry carrying the most frequent genes and DNA. The V and J calls and clone size come from TCRdb's table, not from the authors' own analysis. The sample table shows approximately 560,000 distinct CDR3 sequences, and roughly 16% are seen once. The ten largest clones represent more than 10% of the sample.

This sample was also put to use in a study of T cells in Graves' hyperthyroidism and ophthalmopathy. Drawing on the second study: A patient counted as having stable Graves' hyperthyroidism if no progression to ophthalmopathy occurred over 18 months of follow-up. The hyperthyroidism patients were between 18 and 65 years old and newly diagnosed, with a disease duration of less than 2 months. Any patient with an uncontrolled infection, another autoimmune disease, pregnancy or lactation was excluded. Diagnoses were based on clinical symptoms, serum thyroxine and TRAb, thyroid ultrasound and orbital computed tomography. The first round of RT-PCR for the TCR CDR3 was performed with the HTBI primer set and the Qiagen OneStep RT-PCR kit. Blood samples also contained most of the expanded thyroid clonotypes (frequency above 0.001), which suggests that blood repertoires may reflect thyroid immune responses. A 13 V-J signature model separated ophthalmopathy from stable hyperthyroidism, with about 90% sensitivity and roughly 81% specificity in cross-validation and 80%/75% in testing. In validation, progression to ophthalmopathy was predicted by the model with approximately 67% sensitivity and 72% to 85% specificity, a median of approximately 6.5 months before onset. TCR V-J signatures able to tell the groups apart were searched for in a discovery cohort of 100 or so patients, of whom 43 had Graves' ophthalmopathy and some 60 had stable Graves' hyperthyroidism. Prospective prediction of ophthalmopathy was tested in an independent validation cohort consisting of under 20 hyperthyroidism patients and more than 15 patients who later progressed to ophthalmopathy. The approximately 98 discovery patients were randomly divided into training and test sets at a 7:3 ratio. The study also compared thyroid tissue and blood T-cell repertoires from about six Graves' hyperthyroidism patients. Once sampling was done, hyperthyroidism patients were given methimazole at a starting dose of 30 mg daily, whereas ophthalmopathy patients were given high-dose intravenous methylprednisolone. The libraries were constructed in a second round of multiplex PCR and then size-selected and purified. The libraries were sequenced on an Illumina HiSeq2000 using paired-end 100 bp reads. Raw data were processed with SOAPnuke, discarding reads with adapters, uncalled bases, mean Phred below 15, or no exact constant-primer or identifier match. High-quality paired reads were merged with COPE v1.2.5, and unique nucleotide sequences were defined as clonotypes. MiTCR v1.1 was used to align clonotypes to the IMGT TRBV, TRBD and TRBJ reference segments. The analysis included only V-J combinations with a frequency above 0.0001, which together covered 99% to 99.2% of the repertoires. The TCS score was defined as F50 (clonal expansion) divided by E x V (chaos), with BLOSUM62-based TCRdist calculated between CDR3 peptides within each V-J. Welch's t-statistics and random forest reduced fewer than 600 V-J features to roughly 13, which were used in a naive Bayes classifier (R e1071). No statistical method was used to fix the sample size in advance, and group allocation was not hidden from the investigators. TCR Vbeta CDR3 sequencing of approximately 140 peripheral blood samples (fewer than 45 ophthalmopathy, 75 hyperthyroidism and 17 progressor patients) is reported in the paper.

Rearrangement joined TRBV28 to TRBJ1-5; the D gene cannot be resolved reliably. Sequenced here: peripheral blood mononuclear cells (PBMCs), sampled at new diagnosis, from a patient treated with antithyroid drugs. The clonotype originates from a man younger than 35 with Graves disease. Donor details come from another sample of the same person, matched by shared clones. The CDR3 protein sequence reads: CASSYLRSNQPQHF. The DNA sequence is as follows: TGTGCCAGCAGTTACCTCCGGAGCAATCAGCCCCAGCATTTT.